This T cell receptor (beta chain) is from a study of control samples from healthy donors and cancer patients. Generated by immunoSEQ multiplex PCR, the TCRdb table keeps only in-frame clones and is missing some. The table records about 100,000 clones, 70% to 90% of them present only once. The CDR3 has 15 residues. The V end lost 4 bases, the J end lost 0 bases, and 10 bases lay between the germline ends. Germline CDR1 is MNHEY and CDR2 is SMNVEV (reference sequence). The sample was blood. The sequence was obtained from a man aged 30 to 45 in good health. This rearrangement joins TRBV27 to TRBJ2-4; D remains ambiguous. The CDR3 nucleotides read TGTGCCAGCAGTTCCCTAAACTTAGCCAAAAACATTCAGTACTTC. Translated: CASSSLNLAKNIQYF.